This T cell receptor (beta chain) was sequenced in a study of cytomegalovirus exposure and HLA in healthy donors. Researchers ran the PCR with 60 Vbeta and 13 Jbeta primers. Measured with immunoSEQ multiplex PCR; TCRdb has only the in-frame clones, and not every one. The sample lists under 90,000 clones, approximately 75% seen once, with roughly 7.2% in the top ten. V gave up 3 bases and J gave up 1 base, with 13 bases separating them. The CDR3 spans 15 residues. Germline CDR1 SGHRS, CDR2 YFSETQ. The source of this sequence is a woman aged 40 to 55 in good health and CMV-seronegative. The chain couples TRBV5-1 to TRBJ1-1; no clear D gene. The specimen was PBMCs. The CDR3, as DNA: TGCGCCAGCAGCTACACCCCCGCTGCGAACACTGAAGCTTTCTTT. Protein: CASSYTPAANTEAFF.